Listed here are 32 T cell receptor beta chains from one sample, sequenced in a study of blood T cells in healthy people across ages. Primers used in a second PCR of roughly 7 to 11 cycles were a sample-barcoded 5' primer and a J-beta primer mix. TCRdb passed the 5' RACE reads through MiXCR, listing each CDR3 protein once. The table has 1,500,000 or so distinct CDR3 sequences, almost 60% seen once; the top ten hold 6.5% to 8%. Sequencing input: blood. These receptor sequences come from a man aged 18 to 29 in good health.

The chain links TRBV6-2 or TRBV6-3 to TRBJ1-4; D gene uncertain. Trimming stripped 4 bases from V and 11 bases from J, with 14 bases between. CDR1 and CDR2 from the germline V gene are MNHEY and SVGEGT. The CDR3 spans 13 residues. Here the CDR3 reads CASSFPPEGKLFF. Written as DNA, the CDR3 is TGTGCCAGCAGTTTCCCGCCGGAAGGTAAACTGTTTTTT.

This clonotype was seen more than once but under ten times. The chain is built from TRBV20-1 and TRBJ2-5; 9 bases match TRBD2. The CDR3 is 16 amino acids. V lost 5 bases and J lost 0; bases outside the gene matches: 10. Per germline, CDR1 DFQATT and CDR2 SNEGSKA (reference sequence). The CDR3 protein is CSAPNRSGGDQETQYF. CDR3 bases: TGCAGTGCTCCCAATCGTAGCGGGGGAGACCAAGAGACCCAGTACTTC.

This clonotype turned up a few times. The junction and the germline gene differ at one end; a read error may be behind it. This rearrangement joins TRBV29-1 to TRBJ1-2; TRBD1 aligns across 8 bases. Germline-derived CDR1 and CDR2 are SQVTM and ANQGSEA. The CDR3 spans 13 residues. CDR3 nucleotides: TGCAGCGCTGAAAATCAGGGGGCGCAGGGCTACACCTTC. This codes for CSAENQGAQGYTF.

The rearrangement uses TRBV30 and TRBJ2-2, with D possibly being TRBD2 (5 bases). The V gene's germline CDR1 is GTSNPN and CDR2 SVGIG (reference sequence). The V end lost 4 bases, the J end lost 1 base, and 7 bases lay between the germline ends. The CDR3 has 13 amino acids. This CDR3 reads CAWNAGNTGELFF. The DNA for the CDR3 is TGTGCCTGGAACGCGGGGAACACCGGGGAGCTGTTTTTT.

This clonotype was detected a few times. This chain joins TRBV10-3 and TRBJ1-1; 7 bases map to TRBD1. Germline values: CDR1 ENHRY, CDR2 SYGVKD. The V segment lost 0 bases and the J segment 0 bases; nucleotides outside the gene matches: 1. The CDR3 runs to 15 residues. CDR3 in DNA: TGTGCCATCAGTGAGTCTCAGGGGGTGAACACTGAAGCTTTCTTT. Encoded protein: CAISESQGVNTEAFF.

This clonotype was recorded many times. The chain is built from TRBV5-1 and TRBJ2-1; 12 positions match TRBD2. Germline lookup yields CDR1 SGHRS and CDR2 YFSETQ. The J segment lost 1 base and the V segment lost 4 bases, leaving 3 bases of the junction unmatched. CDR3 length: 16 residues. The CDR3 sequence: CASSLGLAGSYNEQFF. The CDR3 DNA follows: TGCGCCAGCAGCCTCGGACTAGCGGGATCCTACAATGAGCAGTTCTTC.

The V call is TRBV7-2, the J call TRBJ2-7; possible D gene TRBD2, 7 bases. Germline V CDR1 and CDR2: SGHTA, FQGNSA. With 4 bases removed from V and 4 bases from J, the gap between germline ends came to 17 bases. The CDR3 is 15 amino acids. CDR3 amino acids: CASSSRGGGSYEQYF. The DNA for the CDR3 is TGTGCCAGCAGCTCAAGGGGGGGGGGCTCGTACGAGCAGTACTTC. The whole variable domain, filled in from reference TRBV7-2 and TRBJ2-7, reads GAGVSQSPSNKVTEKGKDVELRCDPISGHTALYWYRQSLGQGLEFLIYFQGNSAPDKSGLPSDRFSAERTGGSVSTLTIQRTQQEDSAVYLCASSSRGGGSYEQYFGPGTRLTVT.

The chain couples TRBV27 to TRBJ2-1; 11 bases are a match to TRBD2. Trimming cost V 4 bases and J 9 bases; bases outside gene matches: 8. Germline values: CDR1 MNHEY, CDR2 SMNVEV (reference sequence). CDR3 length equals 15 residues. The CDR3 DNA sequence: TGTGCCAGCAGTTCCAGTAGCGGGGGGGTAACTGAGCAGTTCTTC. Encoded protein: CASSSSSGGVTEQFF.

The chain employs TRBV6-1 and TRBJ2-1; 7 bases align to TRBD2. The CDR3 contains 14 residues. V gave up 7 bases and J gave up 5 bases; unmatched junction bases: 8. Looked up from germline, CDR1 is MNHNS and CDR2 is SASEGT. CDR3 amino acids: CASIPSGANNEQFF. As DNA, the CDR3 is TGTGCCAGCATTCCCAGCGGGGCCAACAATGAGCAGTTCTTC.

Worth noting for this clonotype: Its ends do not fully match the called genes, so a read error is possible. The genes are TRBV7-9 and TRBJ1-5; D is undetermined. The length of the CDR3 is 15 residues. The V gene's germline CDR1 is SEHNR and CDR2 FQNEAQ (reference sequence). The CDR3 region has the DNA TGTGCCAGCAGCTTAGAGACCGAGGGTCTTCAGCCCCGGCATTTT. Encoded protein: CASSLETEGLQPRHF.

The V call is TRBV2, the J call TRBJ1-5; possibly TRBD1 for D (5 bases). In germline, CDR1 is SNHLY, CDR2 FYNNEI. V was shortened by 1 base and J by 6 bases, with 13 bases between the two germline ends. This CDR3 contains 15 residues. The chain's CDR3 is CASSEVRGSSQPQHF. As DNA, the CDR3 is TGTGCCAGCAGTGAAGTTAGGGGATCGAGTCAGCCCCAGCATTTT.

There are a few counts of this clonotype. The chain uses TRBV11-2 and TRBJ2-7; TRBD2 might be the D (5 bases). Trimming removed 1 base from V and 3 bases from J, with 16 bases in between. In germline, CDR1 is SGHAT, CDR2 FQNNGV. The CDR3 spans 16 residues. CDR3 protein: CASSLVLGLSRYEQYF. DNA for the CDR3: TGTGCCAGCAGCTTAGTTCTAGGACTCAGCCGCTACGAGCAGTACTTC.

The chain combines TRBV6-2 or TRBV6-3 with TRBJ2-1, with no clear D. Germline CDR1 reads MNHEY; CDR2 reads SVGEGT. The CDR3 consists of 11 residues. V was cut by 6 bases and J by 9 bases, with 9 bases left in between. The CDR3 here is CASSAAIEQFF. CDR3 sequence (DNA): TGTGCCAGCAGCGCGGCCATTGAGCAGTTCTTC.

The chain links TRBV6-1 to TRBJ2-2; D is uncertain. Germline assignment: CDR1 MNHNS and CDR2 SASEGT. CDR3 size: 13 residues. Trimming took off 4 bases at V and 3 bases at J, with 6 bases between the two ends. The CDR3 coding sequence is TGTGCCAGCAGTGGTCGGGACACCGGGGAGCTGTTTTTT. Protein: CASSGRDTGELFF.

CDR3 sequence reads: CASSQDAAGYTF. As DNA, the CDR3 is TGCGCCAGCAGCCAAGATGCAGCAGGCTACACCTTC. The V gene is TRBV4-3, the J gene TRBJ1-2; D not resolved. The CDR3 covers 12 residues. Trimming cost V 0 bases and J 8 bases, with 7 bases left between them. Germline lookup yields CDR1 LGHNA and CDR2 YSLEER.

About this clonotype itself: At one of its ends the junction is not consistent with the germline gene, which may arise from a read error. This chain uses TRBV10-3 with TRBJ1-2; maybe TRBD1 (5 bases). The CDR3 is made up of 13 amino acids. Germline assignment: CDR1 ENHRY and CDR2 SYGVKD. The CDR3 DNA reads as TGTGCCATCAGTCAAGACAGCGCCTATAGCTACACCTTC. It yields the protein CAISQDSAYSYTF.

Turning to this clonotype: The junction differs from germline at one of its ends, possibly a read error. The chain is built from TRBV5-1 and TRBJ2-1; D is ambiguous. This CDR3 has 14 amino acids. Germline-derived CDR1 and CDR2 are SGHRS and YFSETQ. CDR3 amino acids: CACSLVRVTNEQFF. DNA of the CDR3: TGCGCCTGCAGCTTGGTAAGGGTTACCAATGAGCAGTTCTTC.

This clonotype was detected a few times. V usage is TRBV29-1 and J usage is TRBJ2-3, with 7 bases that match TRBD2. CDR1 SQVTM and CDR2 ANQGSEA come from the germline V gene. After removal of 5 bases from V and 4 bases from J, the junction contained 6 bases not matched to a gene. This CDR3 is 13 amino acids long. The CDR3 DNA is TGCAGCGTTTACGGGGGGAGCGCAGATACGCAGTATTTT. This translates into CSVYGGSADTQYF.

The chain couples TRBV6-1 to TRBJ2-5; D is unclear. V gave up 1 base and J gave up 5 bases, with 14 bases separating them. This CDR3 region has 15 residues. Looked up from germline, CDR1 is MNHNS and CDR2 is SASEGT. CDR3: CASSEGVGRWETQYF. DNA for the CDR3: TGTGCCAGCAGTGAAGGGGTTGGGCGTTGGGAGACCCAGTACTTC.

The rearrangement uses TRBV7-9 and TRBJ2-1; 10 nucleotides match TRBD2. Germline V CDR1 and CDR2: SEHNR, FQNEAQ (reference sequence). With 4 bases clipped from V and 0 bases from J, the junction kept 9 bases outside the gene matches. The CDR3 length is 18 residues. The CDR3 spells CASSSTSGSTISYNEQFF. CDR3 sequence (DNA): TGTGCCAGCAGCTCGACTAGCGGGTCCACTATCTCCTACAATGAGCAGTTCTTC.

The chain links TRBV7-9 to TRBJ1-1; D ambiguous. The V end lost 8 bases, the J end lost 4 bases, and 17 bases lay between the germline ends. CDR3 length equals 14 residues. Germline V gives CDR1 SEHNR, CDR2 FQNEAQ (reference sequence). CDR3 protein: CASVLGRIGTEAFF. The CDR3 nucleotides read TGTGCCAGCGTCCTTGGCCGGATAGGCACTGAAGCTTTCTTT.

The V call is TRBV7-6, the J call TRBJ2-7; 8 bases match TRBD2. V dropped 8 bases and J dropped 1; count of bases not matched to a gene: 4. The CDR3 runs 13 residues. The germline gives CDR1 SGHVS, CDR2 FNYEAQ. The chain's CDR3 is CASAGGFSYEQYF. As DNA, the CDR3 is TGTGCCAGCGCGGGGGGTTTTTCCTACGAGCAGTACTTC.

The chain combines TRBV14 with TRBJ1-2, with D unclear. The germline gives CDR1 SGHDN, CDR2 FVKESK. CDR3 length equals 14 residues. The V end lost 0 bases, the J end lost 6 bases, and 11 bases lay between the germline ends. The CDR3: CASSQERQSDGYTF. CDR3 bases: TGTGCCAGCAGCCAAGAACGGCAGTCCGATGGCTACACCTTC.

As DNA, the CDR3 is TGCAGTGCTAGAGCAGGGGATGTACGGTACAATGAGCAGTTCTTC. Its protein product is CSARAGDVRYNEQFF. The chain combines TRBV20-1 with TRBJ2-1; a weak D match, TRBD1 (6 bases). V gave up 1 base and J gave up 4 bases, with 14 bases separating them. The germline gives CDR1 DFQATT, CDR2 SNEGSKA (reference sequence). The CDR3 has 15 amino acids.

V gene TRBV29-1 combines with J gene TRBJ2-7; 8 positions agree with TRBD1. The CDR3 is 15 amino acids. Germline V gene data show CDR1 as SQVTM and CDR2 as ANQGSEA. The J segment lost 1 base and the V segment lost 1 base, leaving 6 bases of the junction unmatched. CDR3 nucleotides: TGCAGCGTTGAAGTTTTCAGGGGGCAATCCTACGAGCAGTACTTC. Encoded protein: CSVEVFRGQSYEQYF.

The V gene is TRBV28, the J gene TRBJ1-2, with TRBD1 matching 9 bases. The CDR3 loop spans 13 amino acids. Germline CDR1 is MDHEN and CDR2 is SYDVKM. V gave up 10 bases and J gave up 3 bases; unmatched junction bases: 6. CDR3 bases: TGTGCCACCTTACAGGGGGCTGACTATGGCTACACCTTC. Translation gives CATLQGADYGYTF.

The chain employs TRBV11-2 and TRBJ2-1; D is perhaps TRBD1 or TRBD2 (5 bases each). The V gene's germline CDR1 is SGHAT and CDR2 FQNNGV. CDR3 length: 16 residues. V lost 3 bases and J lost 2, with 14 bases in between. Here the CDR3 reads CASSLGESGTYNEQFF. CDR3 coding DNA: TGTGCCAGCAGCTTGGGGGAGAGCGGAACCTACAATGAGCAGTTCTTC.

On this clonotype: With a much larger clone just one base away, this may be a read error. The chain employs TRBV21-1 and TRBJ2-5; the table's D call, TRBD1, has no DNA check behind it. TRBV21-1 is noted as a pseudogene. The CDR3 runs to 14 residues. Here the CDR3 DNA reads TGTGCCAGCTTCGGGACAGGGCCGGATGAGACCCAGTACTTC. This encodes CASFGTGPDETQYF.

This clonotype showed up just a few times. The genes are TRBV20-1 and TRBJ2-4; a possible D gene is TRBD1 (7 bases). The CDR3 totals 16 residues. The V and J ends lost 4 bases and 0 bases respectively, with 16 bases between them. Germline V CDR1 and CDR2: DFQATT, SNEGSKA (reference sequence). CDR3 in amino acids: CSAIGRRGQAKNIQYF. DNA of the CDR3: TGCAGTGCTATCGGTCGGAGGGGGCAAGCCAAAAACATTCAGTACTTC.

The chain couples TRBV7-9 to TRBJ2-1; no clear D. The V and J ends lost 5 bases and 8 bases respectively, with 10 bases between them. The CDR3 has 12 amino acids. Germline CDR1 SEHNR, CDR2 FQNEAQ (reference sequence). The CDR3, as DNA: TGTGCCAGCAGCACACGACCGGATGAGCAGTTCTTC. Translated, it gives CASSTRPDEQFF.

The chain uses TRBV15 and TRBJ2-3; D uncertain. The CDR3 totals 12 residues. Per the germline V gene, CDR1 is LNHNV and CDR2 is YYDKDF (reference sequence). V was trimmed by 6 bases and J by 5 bases, leaving 9 bases between them. The chain's CDR3 is CATRRTGDTQYF. As DNA, the CDR3 is TGTGCCACCAGGAGAACGGGAGATACGCAGTATTTT.

This clonotype has a count of ten or more. The chain has TRBV12-3 or TRBV12-4 and TRBJ2-7; no clear D gene. The CDR3 loop spans 13 amino acids. With 1 base removed from V and 2 bases from J, the gap between germline ends came to 6 bases. CDR3 sequence: CASSLEATYEQYF. The CDR3 DNA sequence: TGTGCCAGCAGTTTAGAGGCAACCTACGAGCAGTACTTC.